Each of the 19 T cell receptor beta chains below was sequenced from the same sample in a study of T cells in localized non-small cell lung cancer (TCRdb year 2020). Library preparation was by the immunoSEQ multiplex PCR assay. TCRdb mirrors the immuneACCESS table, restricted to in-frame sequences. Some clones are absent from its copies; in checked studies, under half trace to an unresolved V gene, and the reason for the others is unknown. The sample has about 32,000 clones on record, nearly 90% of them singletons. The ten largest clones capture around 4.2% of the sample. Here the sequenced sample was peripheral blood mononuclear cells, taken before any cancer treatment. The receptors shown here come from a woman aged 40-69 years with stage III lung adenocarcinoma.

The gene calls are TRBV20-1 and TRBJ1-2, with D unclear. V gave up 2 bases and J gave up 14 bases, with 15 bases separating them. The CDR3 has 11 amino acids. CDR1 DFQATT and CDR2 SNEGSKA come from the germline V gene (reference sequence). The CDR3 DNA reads TGCAGTGCTAGACTCGGACCGACCGATACCTTC. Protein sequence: CSARLGPTDTF.

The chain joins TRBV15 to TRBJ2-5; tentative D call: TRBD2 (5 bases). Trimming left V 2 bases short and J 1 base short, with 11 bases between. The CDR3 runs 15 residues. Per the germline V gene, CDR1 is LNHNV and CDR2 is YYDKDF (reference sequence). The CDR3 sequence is CATSRLATTQETQYF. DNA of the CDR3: TGTGCCACCAGCAGATTAGCGACAACCCAAGAGACCCAGTACTTC.

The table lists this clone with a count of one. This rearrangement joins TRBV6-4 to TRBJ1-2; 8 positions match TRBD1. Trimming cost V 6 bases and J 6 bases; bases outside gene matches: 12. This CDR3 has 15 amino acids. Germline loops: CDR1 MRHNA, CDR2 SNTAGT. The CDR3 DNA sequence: TGTGCCAGCAGCGCATTCCAGGGGGCGCAGGATGGCTACACCTTC. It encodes CASSAFQGAQDGYTF.

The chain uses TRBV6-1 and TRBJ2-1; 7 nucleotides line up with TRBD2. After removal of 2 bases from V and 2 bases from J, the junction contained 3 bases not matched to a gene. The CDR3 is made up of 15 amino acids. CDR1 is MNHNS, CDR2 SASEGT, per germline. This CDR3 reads CASSELGGAYNEQFF. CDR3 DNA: TGTGCCAGCAGTGAATTGGGGGGGGCCTACAATGAGCAGTTCTTC.

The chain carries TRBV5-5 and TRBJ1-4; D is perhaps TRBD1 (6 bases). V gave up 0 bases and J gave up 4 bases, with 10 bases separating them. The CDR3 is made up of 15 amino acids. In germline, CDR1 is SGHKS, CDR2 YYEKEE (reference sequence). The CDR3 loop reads CASSLAGRGNEKLFF. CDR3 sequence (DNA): TGTGCCAGCAGCTTGGCGGGCAGGGGTAATGAAAAACTGTTTTTT.

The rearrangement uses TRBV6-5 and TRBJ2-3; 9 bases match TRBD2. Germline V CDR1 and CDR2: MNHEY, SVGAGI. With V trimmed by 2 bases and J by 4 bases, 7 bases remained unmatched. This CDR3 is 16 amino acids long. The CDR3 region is CASSYGRLAGSDTQYF. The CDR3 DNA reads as TGTGCCAGCAGTTACGGGAGGCTAGCGGGATCAGATACGCAGTATTTT.

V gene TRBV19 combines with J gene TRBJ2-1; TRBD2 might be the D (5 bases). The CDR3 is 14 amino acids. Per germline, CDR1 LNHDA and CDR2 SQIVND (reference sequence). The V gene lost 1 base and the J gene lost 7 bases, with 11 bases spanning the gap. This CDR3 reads CASSIGKRPNEQFF. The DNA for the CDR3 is TGTGCCAGTAGTATAGGTAAGCGGCCGAATGAGCAGTTCTTC.

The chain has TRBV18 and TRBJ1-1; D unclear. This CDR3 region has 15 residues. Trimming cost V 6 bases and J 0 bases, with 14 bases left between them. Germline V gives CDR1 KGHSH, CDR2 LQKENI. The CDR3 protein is CASSPTFVMNTEAFF. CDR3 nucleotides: TGTGCCAGCTCCCCTACTTTCGTAATGAACACTGAAGCTTTCTTT.

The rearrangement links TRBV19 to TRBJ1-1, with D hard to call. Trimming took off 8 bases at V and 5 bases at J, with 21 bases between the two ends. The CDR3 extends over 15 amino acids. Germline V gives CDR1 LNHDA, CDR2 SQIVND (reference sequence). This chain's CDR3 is CASSLPRELATEAFF. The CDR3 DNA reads TGTGCCAGTTCCCTCCCTAGGGAACTCGCGACTGAAGCTTTCTTT.

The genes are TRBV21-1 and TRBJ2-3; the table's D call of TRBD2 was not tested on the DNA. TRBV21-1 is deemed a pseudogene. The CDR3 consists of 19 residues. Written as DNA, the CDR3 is TGTGCCAGCAGCAAGCATTCCGGGACTAGCGGGGAACGCACAGATACGCAGTATTTT. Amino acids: CASSKHSGTSGERTDTQYF.

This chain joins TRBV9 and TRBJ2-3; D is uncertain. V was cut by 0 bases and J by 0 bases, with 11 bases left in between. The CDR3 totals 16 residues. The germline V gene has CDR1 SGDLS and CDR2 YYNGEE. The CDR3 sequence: CASSVDDSLSTDTQYF. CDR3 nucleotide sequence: TGTGCCAGCAGCGTAGATGACTCACTCAGCACAGATACGCAGTATTTT.

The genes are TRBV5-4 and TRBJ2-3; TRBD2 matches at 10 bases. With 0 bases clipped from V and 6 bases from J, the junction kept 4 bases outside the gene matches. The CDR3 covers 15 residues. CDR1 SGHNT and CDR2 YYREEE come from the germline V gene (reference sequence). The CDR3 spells CASSLERGGLDTQYF. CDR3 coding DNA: TGTGCCAGCAGCTTGGAGCGGGGGGGCCTGGATACGCAGTATTTT. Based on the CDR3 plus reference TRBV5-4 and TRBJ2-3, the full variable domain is ETGVTQSPTHLIKTRGQQVTLRCSSQSGHNTVSWYQQALGQGPQFIFQYYREEENGRGNFPPRFSGLQFPNYSSELNVNALELDDSALYLCASSLERGGLDTQYFGPGTRLTVL.

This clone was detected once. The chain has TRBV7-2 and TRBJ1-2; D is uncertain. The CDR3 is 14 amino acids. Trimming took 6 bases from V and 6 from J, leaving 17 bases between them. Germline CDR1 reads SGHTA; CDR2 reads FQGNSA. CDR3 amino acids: CASRPSRGWHGYTF. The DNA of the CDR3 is TGTGCCAGCAGACCCTCCCGAGGGTGGCATGGCTACACCTTC.

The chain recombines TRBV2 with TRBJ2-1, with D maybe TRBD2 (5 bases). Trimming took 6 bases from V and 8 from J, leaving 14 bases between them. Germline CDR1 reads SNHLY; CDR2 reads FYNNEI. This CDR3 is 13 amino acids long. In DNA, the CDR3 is TGTGCCAGCAGCGCTCCGGACGGGGATGAGCAGTTCTTC. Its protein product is CASSAPDGDEQFF.

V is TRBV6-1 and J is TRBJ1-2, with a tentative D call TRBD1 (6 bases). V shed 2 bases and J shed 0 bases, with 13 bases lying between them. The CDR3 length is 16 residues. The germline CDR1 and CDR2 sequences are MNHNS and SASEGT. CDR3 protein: CASSEWGDTTNYGYTF. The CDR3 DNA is TGTGCCAGCAGTGAATGGGGGGACACCACTAACTATGGCTACACCTTC.

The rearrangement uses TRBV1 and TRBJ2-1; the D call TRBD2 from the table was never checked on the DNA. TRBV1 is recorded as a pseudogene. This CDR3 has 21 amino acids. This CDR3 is CTSSQESRTSESLSSYNEQFF. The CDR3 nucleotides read TGCACCAGCAGCCAAGAGTCGAGGACTAGCGAGTCCCTTAGCTCCTACAATGAGCAGTTCTTC.

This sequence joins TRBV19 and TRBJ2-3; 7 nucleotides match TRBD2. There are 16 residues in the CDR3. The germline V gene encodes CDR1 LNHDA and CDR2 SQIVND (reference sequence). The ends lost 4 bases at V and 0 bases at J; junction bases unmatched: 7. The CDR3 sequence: CASSTRTSGSTDTQYF. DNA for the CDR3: TGTGCCAGTAGTACTCGGACTAGTGGGAGCACAGATACGCAGTATTTT.

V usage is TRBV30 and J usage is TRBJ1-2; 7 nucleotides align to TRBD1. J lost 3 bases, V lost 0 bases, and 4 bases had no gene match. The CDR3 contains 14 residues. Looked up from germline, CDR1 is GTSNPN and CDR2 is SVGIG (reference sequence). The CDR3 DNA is TGTGCCTGGAGTGTATGGCAGGGGGACTATGGCTACACCTTC. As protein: CAWSVWQGDYGYTF.

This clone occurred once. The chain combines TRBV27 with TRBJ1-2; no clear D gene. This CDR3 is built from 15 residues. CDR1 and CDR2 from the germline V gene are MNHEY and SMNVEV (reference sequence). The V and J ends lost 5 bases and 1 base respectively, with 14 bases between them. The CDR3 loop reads CASSTIGGSNYGYTF. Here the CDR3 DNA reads TGTGCCAGCAGTACGATCGGAGGGAGTAACTATGGCTACACCTTC.